This is a list of T cell receptor beta chains from one sample in a study of control samples from healthy donors and cancer patients. Repertoires were generated with immunoSEQ multiplex PCR, while TCRdb's copy carries only in-frame clones and drops some. Of some 120,000 clones in the sample, about 94% were seen once. The sample was blood. Receptors were obtained from a man aged 25 to 45 in good health. Both conserved end residues are part of each CDR3.

cdr3_aa	v_call	cdr3_length
CASSTHYGSEIYGYTF	TRBV6-6	16
CASSLVAVGGSDTQYF	TRBV13	16
CASNRNSNQETQYF	TRBV19	14
CAISESRPTGSEKLFF	TRBV10-3	16
CASSPTVRTTYNSPLHF	TRBV27	17
CASSYATGTEAFF	TRBV6-5	13
CASSPRGRGNQPQHF	TRBV6-5	15
CASSRGSRETQYF	TRBV12-3/TRBV12-4	13
CAWSVLSGSNLNYEQYF	TRBV30	17
CARAERQGPDYTF	TRBV2	13
CASSLLATAQETQYF	TRBV11-2	15
CASSSRPGTLNTEAFF	TRBV5-5	16
CASSLRFSGASGGELFF	TRBV5-4	17
CASTRAGYNSPLHF	TRBV19	14
CASSEFGTRYNEQFF	TRBV25-1	15
CASSNPGLAGPRADTQYF	TRBV5-1	18
CASSFAGRNTIYF	TRBV12-3/TRBV12-4	13
CASSPRTDYEQYF	TRBV18	13
CATRSTGVNSPLHF	TRBV15	14
CASSLLAGVTRDNEQFF	TRBV27	17
CASSLQLAGGYEQYF	TRBV7-2	15
CASRGDNQETQYF	TRBV5-1	13
CASSQKNSPLHF	TRBV3-1/TRBV3-2	12
CASSEGVQGNSPLHF	TRBV2	15
CASIGGNEQYF	TRBV27	11
CASSPQLPTVHGYTF	TRBV5-4	15
CASSLGWQGEAFF	TRBV7-9	13
CASSKHAGGLSTGELFF	TRBV9	17
CASSLNLGRDEKLFF	TRBV5-1	15
CASSWGSEQYF	TRBV5-1	11